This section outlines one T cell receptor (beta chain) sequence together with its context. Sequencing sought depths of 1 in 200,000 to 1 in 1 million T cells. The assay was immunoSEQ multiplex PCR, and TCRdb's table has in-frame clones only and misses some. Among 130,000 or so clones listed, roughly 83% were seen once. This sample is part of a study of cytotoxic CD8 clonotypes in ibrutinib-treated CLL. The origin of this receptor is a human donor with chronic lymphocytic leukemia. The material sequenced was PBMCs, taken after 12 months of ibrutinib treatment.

The chain's CDR3 is CASRGASSYNEQFF. The DNA for the CDR3 is TGTGCCAGCAGGGGTGCAAGCTCCTACAATGAGCAGTTCTTC. V gene TRBV7-8 combines with J gene TRBJ2-1; no firm D call. The CDR3 length is 14 residues. The V end was cut by 6 bases, the J end by 0 bases, with 9 bases between. Germline loops: CDR1 SGHVS, CDR2 FQNEAQ.